This T cell receptor beta chain was documented in a study of human T cells and chemical hapten exposure. One entry per CDR3 protein, called by TCRdb with MiXCR from the RACE reads. The table records some 360,000 distinct CDR3 sequences, 5% to 6.5% of them present only once. This clonotype has ten or more counts. Time point reported: pre-sensitization, week 0. Described treatment: therapeutic diphenylcyclopropenone sensitization with weekly scalp DPC. The CDR3 runs 12 residues. V dropped 2 bases and J dropped 5; count of bases not matched to a gene: 0. CDR1 SQVTM and CDR2 ANQGSEA come from the germline V gene.

The sequences come from whole blood, collected in connection with sensitization to the hapten diphenylcyclopropenone (DPC). This chain joins TRBV29-1 and TRBJ2-3; 8 nucleotides align to TRBD2. The TCR sequence derives from a woman aged 50 to 60 with alopecia areata. Some clones in this sample may be carry-over from other donors' samples. The CDR3: CSVELAGDTQYF. CDR3 coding DNA: TGCAGCGTTGAACTAGCGGGAGATACGCAGTATTTT.